This TCR beta chain was obtained from a study of T cells in Graves' hyperthyroidism and ophthalmopathy. This clonotype was seen only once. With a duration under 2 months, the hyperthyroidism was newly diagnosed in patients aged 18 to 65. Trimming left V 2 bases short and J 1 base short, with 11 bases between. This CDR3 has 15 residues. Germline CDR1 is MGHRA and CDR2 is YSYEKL. Amplification targeted TCR beta CDR3 regions from RNA transcripts. The primer set for the first-round RT-PCR of the TCR CDR3 was HTBI. MiXCR, run by TCRdb on the multiplex PCR reads, gives a single entry per CDR3 protein. The sample gives roughly 160,000 distinct CDR3 sequences, over 7.5% of which show up once; more than 20% is in the top ten.

The chain couples TRBV4-1 to TRBJ2-5; possible D gene TRBD2, 6 bases. Sequenced sample: blood. The receptor was isolated from a woman younger than 30 with Graves' hyperthyroidism that later progressed to Graves' ophthalmopathy. CDR3 protein: CASSQLGLAQETQYF. DNA for the CDR3: TGCGCCAGCAGCCAACTGGGACTCGCCCAAGAGACCCAGTACTTC.